This passage covers 7 T cell receptor beta chains from one sample sequenced in a study of blood T cells in healthy people across ages. A J-beta primer mix and a sample-barcoded 5' primer were used in a second PCR of roughly 6 to 11 cycles. TCRdb reanalysed the 5' RACE reads using MiXCR and keeps one entry per CDR3 protein. The sample includes approximately 770,000 distinct CDR3 sequences, 58% of them seen just once. The sequencing sample was made of blood. These receptors all stem from a man aged 25 to 45 in good health.

The chain employs TRBV13 and TRBJ2-3; D is uncertain. CDR1 and CDR2 (germline): PRHDT, FYEKMQ (reference sequence). Trimming pared 8 bases from V and 5 bases from J, leaving 11 bases between. The CDR3 consists of 12 residues. The CDR3 spells CASSNARDTQYF. The CDR3 nucleotides are TGTGCCAGCTCTAATGCCCGAGATACGCAGTATTTT.

This clonotype was detected a few times. The chain carries TRBV7-2 and TRBJ2-2; 10 bases agree with TRBD1. Unmatched junction bases numbered 5, after V lost 5 bases and J lost 5 bases. Germline V CDR1 and CDR2: SGHTA, FQGNSA. The CDR3 extends over 15 amino acids. The CDR3 DNA sequence: TGTGCCAGCAGCCCGCGGACAGGGGGGACCGGGGAGCTGTTTTTT. It codes for CASSPRTGGTGELFF.

This clonotype has only a few counts. The rearrangement uses TRBV27 and TRBJ2-5; a weak D match, TRBD1 (6 bases). The germline V and J ends were trimmed by 4 bases and 7 bases, with 10 bases remaining between them. The CDR3 consists of 12 residues. CDR1 is MNHEY, CDR2 SMNVEV, per germline (reference sequence). As DNA, the CDR3 is TGTGCCAGCAGTTCAGAAGGGGGGACCCAGTACTTC. It translates to CASSSEGGTQYF.

The V call is TRBV15, the J call TRBJ2-7; 9 bases are a match to TRBD1. The V gene end was trimmed by 2 bases and the J gene end by 1 base; junction bases not matched to a gene: 6. CDR1 and CDR2 from the germline V gene are LNHNV and YYDKDF (reference sequence). The CDR3 runs 16 residues. The CDR3 loop is CATSRREGQGSYEQYF. DNA for the CDR3: TGTGCCACCAGCAGAAGGGAGGGACAGGGTTCCTACGAGCAGTACTTC.

This clonotype has a count of ten or more. This chain links TRBV10-3 with TRBJ2-7; no reliable D call. The germline V gene has CDR1 ENHRY and CDR2 SYGVKD. V lost 4 bases and J 5 bases, leaving 18 bases between the germline ends. This CDR3 region has 15 residues. CDR3 region: CAISVRSPVDDEQYF. As DNA, the CDR3 is TGTGCCATCAGTGTGAGGAGCCCCGTGGATGACGAGCAGTACTTC.

This sequence joins TRBV5-1 and TRBJ1-5; possibly TRBD1 for D (5 bases). In germline, CDR1 is SGHRS, CDR2 YFSETQ. V lost 4 bases, J lost 5 bases, and 16 bases lay in between. CDR3 length: 15 amino acids. CDR3 bases: TGCGCCAGCAGCCCGGGACCGGGGGGTGATCAGCCCCAGCATTTT. Translated, it gives CASSPGPGGDQPQHF.

The CDR3 DNA reads TGCAGTGCTAGAACCGACAGTTACAATGAGCAGTTCTTC. Its protein product is CSARTDSYNEQFF. The chain uses TRBV20-1 and TRBJ2-1, with a possible D match to TRBD1 (5 bases). V was cut by 2 bases and J by 4 bases, with 9 bases left in between. This CDR3 has 13 amino acids. Germline V gene sequence: CDR1 DFQATT, CDR2 SNEGSKA (reference sequence).